Shown below are 9 T cell receptor beta chains from a single sample sequenced in a study of human T cells and chemical hapten exposure. A single record per CDR3 protein comes from TCRdb applying MiXCR to the RACE reads. The sample has 250,000 or so distinct CDR3 sequences; roughly 7.4% are singletons. Indicated time point: pre-sensitization, week 0. Treatment defined: therapeutic diphenylcyclopropenone sensitization with weekly scalp DPC. Sequenced material: whole blood, taken in connection with sensitization to the hapten diphenylcyclopropenone (DPC). Receptors originate from a man between 18 and 29 years old with alopecia areata. Some clones in this sample may be carry-over from other donors' samples.

This clonotype was detected only a few times. The chain couples TRBV5-1 to TRBJ1-4; possible D gene TRBD1, 5 bases. The V gene's germline CDR1 is SGHRS and CDR2 YFSETQ. V shed 4 bases and J shed 7 bases, with 17 bases lying between them. This CDR3 region has 15 residues. CDR3 in DNA: TGCGCCAGCAGCCCAACGGGGCGAAGCGGTGAAAAACTGTTTTTT. As protein: CASSPTGRSGEKLFF.

This clonotype was seen at least ten times. CDR3 amino acids: CASSLAPDASYNEQFF. CDR3 coding DNA: TGTGCCAGCAGCTTAGCCCCGGACGCCTCCTACAATGAGCAGTTCTTC. V gene TRBV7-2 combines with J gene TRBJ2-1; the D is unclear. Trimming removed 0 bases from V and 0 bases from J, with 9 bases in between. Per germline, CDR1 SGHTA and CDR2 FQGNSA. This CDR3 comprises 16 residues.

This clonotype was counted many times. The chain joins TRBV7-9 to TRBJ2-1, with D unclear. V was clipped by 1 base and J by 1 base, with 8 bases between them. The CDR3 sequence is 15 residues long. Germline V lookup: CDR1 SEHNR, CDR2 FQNEAQ (reference sequence). This chain's CDR3 is CASSLGTTSYNEQFF. CDR3 bases: TGTGCCAGCAGCTTAGGGACCACATCCTACAATGAGCAGTTCTTC. Looking up the rest from reference TRBV7-9 and TRBJ2-1 gives the full variable domain: DTGVSQNPRHKITKRGQNVTFRCDPISEHNRLYWYRQTLGQGPEFLTYFQNEAQLEKSRLLSDRFSAERPKGSFSTLEIQRTEQGDSAMYLCASSLGTTSYNEQFFGPGTRLTVL.

At least ten counts were recorded for this clonotype. The rearrangement uses TRBV11-2 and TRBJ2-3, with D perhaps being TRBD1 or TRBD2 (6 bases each). Trimming removed 1 base at V and 4 bases at J, with 12 bases between. The CDR3 length is 15 residues. Germline V lookup: CDR1 SGHAT, CDR2 FQNNGV. The chain's CDR3 is CASSLGAGGADTQYF. The CDR3, as DNA: TGTGCCAGCAGCTTAGGTGCCGGGGGCGCAGATACGCAGTATTTT.

A few counts support this clonotype. The rearrangement links TRBV5-1 to TRBJ2-6; 10 bases match TRBD1. V shed 5 bases, J shed 3 bases, and the junction held 8 bases outside the gene matches. The CDR3 spans 17 residues. The V gene's germline CDR1 is SGHRS and CDR2 YFSETQ. The CDR3 DNA reads as TGCGCCAGCAGTACCGGGACAGGGGTTCTTGGGGCCAACGTCCTGACTTTC. Its protein product is CASSTGTGVLGANVLTF.

This clonotype was recorded many times. The V call is TRBV2, the J call TRBJ2-5; D call uncertain. The CDR3 extends over 15 amino acids. CDR1 is SNHLY, CDR2 FYNNEI, per germline. V was pared by 7 bases and J by 0 bases, with 15 bases between. CDR3 loop: CASKRQEWYQETQYF. CDR3 nucleotides: TGTGCCAGCAAAAGGCAGGAGTGGTACCAAGAGACCCAGTACTTC. Variable domain in full (rest from reference TRBV2 and TRBJ2-5): EPEVTQTPSHQVTQMGQEVILRCVPISNHLYFYWYRQILGQKVEFLVSFYNNEISEKSEIFDDQFSVERPDGSNFTLKIRSTKLEDSAMYFCASKRQEWYQETQYFGPGTRLLVL.

The chain uses TRBV20-1 and TRBJ2-5, with TRBD2 as a possible D gene (6 bases). The CDR3 has 13 residues. Germline V gives CDR1 DFQATT, CDR2 SNEGSKA (reference sequence). V lost 5 bases, J lost 0 bases, and 10 bases lay in between. CDR3 DNA: TGCAGTGCTCCCCGGGGGTACCAAGAGACCCAGTACTTC. As protein: CSAPRGYQETQYF.

In its sample, this clonotype was seen a few times. This chain joins TRBV15 and TRBJ1-1; D is uncertain. The CDR3 is made up of 15 amino acids. Trimming shortened V by 2 bases and J by 6 bases, and 16 bases separated the two germline ends. Germline values: CDR1 LNHNV, CDR2 YYDKDF (reference sequence). CDR3 coding DNA: TGTGCCACCAGCAGACGCGGCCGGGTGGGCGCTGAAGCTTTCTTT. It translates to CATSRRGRVGAEAFF.

This clonotype was observed at least ten times. The chain uses TRBV7-9 and TRBJ1-1; 7 bases line up with TRBD1. With 4 bases clipped from V and 7 bases from J, the junction kept 0 bases outside the gene matches. Germline V CDR1 and CDR2: SEHNR, FQNEAQ (reference sequence). The CDR3 extends over 11 amino acids. CDR3 DNA sequence: TGTGCCAGCAGCTGGACAGGTGAAGCTTTCTTT. Its protein is CASSWTGEAFF.